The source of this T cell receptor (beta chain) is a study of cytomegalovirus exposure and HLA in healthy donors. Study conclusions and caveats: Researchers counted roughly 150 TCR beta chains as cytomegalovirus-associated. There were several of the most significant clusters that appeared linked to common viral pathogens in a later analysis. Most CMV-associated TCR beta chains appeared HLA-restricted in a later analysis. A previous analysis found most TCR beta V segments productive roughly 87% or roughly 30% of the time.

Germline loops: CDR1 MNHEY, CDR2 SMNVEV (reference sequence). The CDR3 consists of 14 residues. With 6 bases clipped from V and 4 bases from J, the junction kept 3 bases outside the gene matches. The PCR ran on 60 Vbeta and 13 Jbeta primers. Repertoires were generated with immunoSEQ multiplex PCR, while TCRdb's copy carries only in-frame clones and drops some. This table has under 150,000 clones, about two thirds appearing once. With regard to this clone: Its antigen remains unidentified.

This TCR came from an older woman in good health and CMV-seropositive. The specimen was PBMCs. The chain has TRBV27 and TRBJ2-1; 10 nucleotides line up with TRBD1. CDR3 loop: CASRGTGDYNEQFF. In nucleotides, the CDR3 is TGTGCCAGCAGGGGGACAGGGGATTACAATGAGCAGTTCTTC.